The TCR beta chain under discussion was sequenced for a study of T cell changes during pregnancy in multiple sclerosis. The repertoire was sequenced with immunoSEQ multiplex PCR; TCRdb's copy has only in-frame clones and lacks some. The table shows roughly 64,000 clones, with around 96% occurring only once. This CDR3 contains 15 residues. Germline loops: CDR1 MDHEN, CDR2 SYDVKM. V was cut by 4 bases and J by 0 bases, with 13 bases left in between. The source was CD8+ T cells from peripheral blood mononuclear cells, collected after pregnancy. This chain joins TRBV28 and TRBJ2-7; D perhaps matches TRBD2 (5 bases). The sequence derives from a female donor with multiple sclerosis, enrolled in a pregnancy study. This chain's CDR3 is CASSSRRGSSYEQYF. CDR3 DNA: TGTGCCAGCAGTTCCCGTAGAGGGAGCTCCTACGAGCAGTACTTC.